These 25 T cell receptor beta chains were sequenced from one sample in a study of CD4 and CD8 cells across lung adenocarcinoma regions. TCRdb recomputed calls from the PCR reads with MiXCR, one row per CDR3 protein. The repertoire holds about 19,000 distinct CDR3 sequences, 46% seen once, with roughly a fifth in the top ten. Sample: CD4+ T cells from the margin of a lung tumor. Source of these receptors: a male donor with lung adenocarcinoma. The CD4 and CD8 labels of this study may be unreliable.

This clonotype came up many times. This chain links TRBV11-2 with TRBJ2-2; 8 bases are a match to TRBD1. Germline V lookup: CDR1 SGHAT, CDR2 FQNNGV. The CDR3 has 17 residues. J lost 5 bases, V lost 2 bases, and 10 bases had no gene match. The chain's CDR3 is CASSLTRDRGRTGELFF. The CDR3 bases are TGTGCCAGCAGCTTAACTCGAGACAGGGGCCGAACCGGGGAGCTGTTTTTT.

The genes are TRBV6-5 and TRBJ2-1; D is uncertain. Trimming left V 4 bases short and J 4 bases short, with 17 bases between. Looked up from germline, CDR1 is MNHEY and CDR2 is SVGAGI. This CDR3 has 16 residues. The CDR3 nucleotides are TGTGCCAGCAGTTCAACCAGGCTGCCAAATTACAATGAGCAGTTCTTC. Its translation: CASSSTRLPNYNEQFF.

This clonotype was detected a few times. This rearrangement joins TRBV6-1 to TRBJ2-1; D might be TRBD1 or TRBD2, each matching 6 bases. The J call may not be correct, given that the DNA end is closer to TRBJ2-5. The CDR3 runs to 13 residues. The germline V gene has CDR1 MNHNS and CDR2 SASEGT. CDR3 in DNA: TGTGCCAGCAGTGGAGGGGGGCGGGAGACCCAGTACTTC. It encodes CASSGGGRETQYF.

This clonotype was seen at least ten times. This chain links TRBV6-5 with TRBJ2-2, with 9 bases that match TRBD2. V was pared by 4 bases and J by 8 bases, with 14 bases of the junction left unmatched. The CDR3 covers 17 residues. Germline-derived CDR1 and CDR2 are MNHEY and SVGAGI. DNA for the CDR3: TGTGCCAGCAGTTCCCTGGCGGGAGGGCTAAATCCGGGGGAGCTGTTTTTT. Protein: CASSSLAGGLNPGELFF.

For this clonotype: Germline and junction disagree at one end, which may indicate a read error. The chain combines TRBV6-1 with TRBJ2-5; possibly TRBD2 for D (7 bases). Germline CDR1 and CDR2: MNHNS and SASEGT. This CDR3 is built from 18 residues. Here the CDR3 DNA reads TGTGCCAGCAGTGAAGGGGGGGGCGGGGGCCGTGACAAAAAGACTCAGTACTTC. Its translation is CASSEGGGGGRDKKTQYF.

This clonotype has only one observation. A junction end diverges from the germline sequence, so it may reflect a read error. The chain joins TRBV10-1 to TRBJ2-3; D possibly uses TRBD1 or TRBD2 (6 bases each). Germline V lookup: CDR1 WNHNN, CDR2 SYGVQD (reference sequence). CDR3 length: 16 residues. Here the CDR3 DNA reads TGCGCCAGCGGGGGGCGCAGTGGCCGGGGCCAAGATACGCAGTACTTT. This translates into CASGGRSGRGQDTQYF.

Comments on this clonotype: One end of the junction varies from germline; a read error may be responsible. The chain has TRBV27 and TRBJ2-4; D call uncertain. The CDR3 spans 13 residues. Germline V gene data show CDR1 as MNHEY and CDR2 as SMNVEV (reference sequence). CDR3 sequence reads: CARGLRAKNMQYF. The CDR3 DNA sequence: TGTGCCAGGGGGTTGAGAGCCAAAAACATGCAGTACTTC.

The chain employs TRBV6-1 and TRBJ2-4, with D perhaps matching TRBD1 or TRBD2 (5 bases each). This CDR3 spans 13 amino acids. The ends were cut back, 8 bases at V and 12 bases at J, with 20 bases in the middle. Germline V gives CDR1 MNHNS, CDR2 SASEGT. CDR3 sequence: CASGGHGDRTQYF. CDR3 coding DNA: TGTGCCAGCGGCGGACACGGGGATAGGACTCAGTACTTC.

This clonotype occurred a few times. A read error may account for a junction end that differs from germline. The CDR3 nucleotides are TGTGCCAGCAGTCCTGGCCGCGGGGGTTGTGGGACAGATACCCAGTATTTT. Residues: CASSPGRGGCGTDTQYF. The chain links TRBV27 to TRBJ2-3; D tentatively reads TRBD1 or TRBD2 (7 bases each). From germline, CDR1 is MNHEY and CDR2 SMNVEV (reference sequence). This CDR3 is built from 17 residues.

Note on this clonotype: The junction departs from the called germline gene at one end, perhaps through a read error. The chain joins TRBV4-2 to TRBJ2-3, with D unresolved. There are 16 residues in the CDR3. CDR1 LGHNA and CDR2 YNFKEQ come from the germline V gene. The CDR3 DNA follows: TGTGCCAGCAGCCAAGACGGCGCCACCGCCCCAGAGACGCAGTATTTT. This sequence encodes CASSQDGATAPETQYF.

Comment on this clonotype: A junction end diverges from the germline sequence, so it may reflect a read error. The V call is TRBV6-1, the J call TRBJ2-3, with 7 bases aligning to TRBD1. Germline CDR1 MNHNS, CDR2 SASEGT. The CDR3 runs to 15 residues. The CDR3 DNA reads as TGTGGCAGGGGGATTGGGGGACGTGGCGCAGATACGCAGTACTTT. Translated, it gives CGRGIGGRGADTQYF.

This clonotype was observed at least ten times. The chain uses TRBV4-1 and TRBJ2-1, with TRBD1 as a possible D gene (5 bases). With 3 bases removed from V and 10 bases from J, the gap between germline ends came to 13 bases. Germline assignment: CDR1 MGHRA and CDR2 YSYEKL. This CDR3 has 13 amino acids. DNA for the CDR3: TGCGCCAGCAGCCATGGGGCTCGCCCGGAGCAGTTCTTC. Its protein is CASSHGARPEQFF.

This clonotype was detected many times. This chain joins TRBV6-5 and TRBJ1-2; 7 nucleotides align to TRBD1. CDR1 MNHEY and CDR2 SVGAGI come from the germline V gene. Losses at the gene ends were 2 bases for V and 4 bases for J; bases not matched to a gene: 4. The length of the CDR3 is 14 residues. The CDR3 is CASSYDRVGYGYTF. CDR3 bases: TGTGCCAGCAGTTACGACAGGGTAGGCTATGGCTACACCTTC.

This clonotype has just a few counts. The J gene is TRBJ2-1, the V gene TRBV6-1; 8 nucleotides align to TRBD2. V shed 4 bases, J shed 0 bases, and the junction held 2 bases outside the gene matches. Germline CDR1 MNHNS, CDR2 SASEGT. This CDR3 has 15 residues. DNA for the CDR3: TGTGCCAGCAGTGCAACTAGCGGCTCCTACAATGAGCAGTTCTTC. Translated, it gives CASSATSGSYNEQFF.

The chain combines TRBV6-5 with TRBJ2-7, with 8 bases aligning to TRBD1. The CDR3 has 14 amino acids. Germline values: CDR1 MNHEY, CDR2 SVGAGI. V trimming: 4 bases; J trimming: 3 bases; junction bases outside the gene matches: 5. This CDR3 reads CASSSWTGNYEQYF. CDR3 sequence (DNA): TGTGCCAGCAGTTCTTGGACAGGGAACTACGAGCAGTACTTC.

The CDR3 region has the DNA TGTGCCACGGGGATTGGGGGCCATGGCCAAGATACGCAGTACTTC. Translating gives CATGIGGHGQDTQYF. This chain uses TRBV10-3 with TRBJ2-5, with D possibly being TRBD1 (6 bases). The CDR3 has 15 amino acids. Germline V gene sequence: CDR1 ENHRY, CDR2 SYGVKD. Trimming took off 10 bases at V and 11 bases at J, with 29 bases between the two ends.

In its sample, this clonotype is medium-sized. The rearrangement links TRBV7-2 to TRBJ2-1, with TRBD2 matching over 9 bases. Trimming took 4 bases from V and 3 from J; bases not matched to a gene: 10. Germline V gene sequence: CDR1 SGHTA, CDR2 FQGNSA. The CDR3 totals 17 residues. CDR3 in amino acids: CASSSLDSGSVYNEQFF. Written as DNA, the CDR3 is TGTGCCAGCAGCTCCCTGGATAGCGGGAGTGTCTACAATGAGCAGTTCTTC. Together with reference TRBV7-2 and TRBJ2-1, the CDR3 gives the full variable domain: GAGVSQSPSNKVTEKGKDVELRCDPISGHTALYWYRQSLGQGLEFLIYFQGNSAPDKSGLPSDRFSAERTGGSVSTLTIQRTQQEDSAVYLCASSSLDSGSVYNEQFFGPGTRLTVL.

This clonotype is a singleton in its sample. The junction departs from germline at one end; a sequencing error may be responsible. The chain uses TRBV27 and TRBJ2-3, with 7 nucleotides matching TRBD1. Germline V gives CDR1 MNHEY, CDR2 SMNVEV (reference sequence). This CDR3 is built from 17 residues. CDR3 sequence: CASSPGRGGRDTDTQYF. The CDR3 coding sequence is TGTGCCAGCAGTCCGGGCCGAGGGGGCCGTGACACAGATACGCAGTACTTT.

To note about this clonotype: The junction departs from the called germline gene at one end, perhaps through a read error. The V gene is TRBV6-4, the J gene TRBJ2-4; D might be TRBD2 (6 bases). The DNA matches TRBJ2-3 better at its end, which makes the J call doubtful. CDR3 size: 15 residues. CDR1 MRHNA and CDR2 SNTAGT come from the germline V gene. The chain's CDR3 is CASSDGRWAKNTQYF. In nucleotides, the CDR3 is TGTGCCAGCAGTGACGGGAGGTGGGCCAAAAATACTCAGTATTTT.

Of note for this clonotype: The germline gene is not matched at one end of the junction; a read error may be the cause. The J gene is TRBJ2-3, the V gene TRBV6-1; D is possibly TRBD1 or TRBD2 (6 bases each). The germline V gene encodes CDR1 MNHNS and CDR2 SASEGT. This CDR3 contains 15 residues. CDR3 nucleotide sequence: TGTGCCAGGGGGCTCGGGGGCGGTGACACAGATACCCAGTATTTT. Amino acids: CARGLGGGDTDTQYF.

A few counts support this clonotype. The V call is TRBV12-3 or TRBV12-4, the J call TRBJ1-2; D uncertain. The V end was cut by 5 bases, the J end by 4 bases, with 14 bases between. The CDR3 is 14 residues long. The CDR3 sequence: CASSPPGLGYGYTF. As DNA, the CDR3 is TGTGCCAGCAGTCCCCCCGGGCTCGGCTATGGCTACACCTTC.

V and J are TRBV27 and TRBJ2-5; 9 nucleotides align to TRBD2. Germline CDR1 reads MNHEY; CDR2 reads SMNVEV (reference sequence). The J segment lost 2 bases and the V segment lost 6 bases, leaving 13 bases of the junction unmatched. The CDR3 is 17 residues long. CDR3 sequence: CASRAGGGGGGQETQYF. The CDR3 DNA reads TGTGCCAGCAGGGCGGGGGGGGGGGGGGGGGGACAAGAGACCCAGTACTTC.

This clonotype has a count of ten or more. This chain connects TRBV6-1 to TRBJ1-2; 9 positions match TRBD1. The ends lost 6 bases at V and 8 bases at J; junction bases unmatched: 7. This CDR3 comprises 13 residues. Looked up from germline, CDR1 is MNHNS and CDR2 is SASEGT. The CDR3 region is CASSGTGQGGYTF. The DNA of the CDR3 is TGTGCCAGCAGCGGGACAGGGCAAGGGGGCTACACCTTC.

The chain recombines TRBV27 with TRBJ2-3; either TRBD1 or TRBD2 may fit D (5 bases each). The ends were cut back, 5 bases at V and 4 bases at J, with 22 bases in the middle. Per the germline V gene, CDR1 is MNHEY and CDR2 is SMNVEV (reference sequence). This CDR3 is 17 amino acids long. CDR3 nucleotides: TGTGCCAGCAGTCCGGGGCGAGGGGCTTGTGGGCCAGATACGCAGTATTTT. Its protein is CASSPGRGACGPDTQYF.

Comments on this clonotype: An end of the junction does not agree with germline; a read error may underlie this. The chain recombines TRBV10-3 with TRBJ2-5, with 8 bases identical to TRBD2. CDR1 ENHRY and CDR2 SYGVKD come from the germline V gene. This CDR3 is built from 15 residues. In nucleotides, the CDR3 is TGTGCCGCGGGGGTCGGGGGGGGTGTTCAAGAGACGCAGTACTTC. It yields the protein CAAGVGGGVQETQYF.